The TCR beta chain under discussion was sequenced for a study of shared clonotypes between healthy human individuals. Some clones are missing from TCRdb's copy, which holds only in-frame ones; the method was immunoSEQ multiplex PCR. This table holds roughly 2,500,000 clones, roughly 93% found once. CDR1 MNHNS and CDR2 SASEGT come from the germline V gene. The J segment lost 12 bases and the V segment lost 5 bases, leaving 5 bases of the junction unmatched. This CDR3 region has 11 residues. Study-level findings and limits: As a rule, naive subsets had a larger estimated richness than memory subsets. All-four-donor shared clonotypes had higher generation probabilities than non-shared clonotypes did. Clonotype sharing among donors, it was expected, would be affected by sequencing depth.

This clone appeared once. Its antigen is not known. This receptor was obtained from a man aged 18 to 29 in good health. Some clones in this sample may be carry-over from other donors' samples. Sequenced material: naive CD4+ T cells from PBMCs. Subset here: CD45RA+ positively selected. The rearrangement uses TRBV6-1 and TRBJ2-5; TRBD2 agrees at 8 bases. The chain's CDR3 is CASSSGGRKYF. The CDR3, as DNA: TGTGCCAGCAGTTCGGGGGGGCGAAAGTACTTC.